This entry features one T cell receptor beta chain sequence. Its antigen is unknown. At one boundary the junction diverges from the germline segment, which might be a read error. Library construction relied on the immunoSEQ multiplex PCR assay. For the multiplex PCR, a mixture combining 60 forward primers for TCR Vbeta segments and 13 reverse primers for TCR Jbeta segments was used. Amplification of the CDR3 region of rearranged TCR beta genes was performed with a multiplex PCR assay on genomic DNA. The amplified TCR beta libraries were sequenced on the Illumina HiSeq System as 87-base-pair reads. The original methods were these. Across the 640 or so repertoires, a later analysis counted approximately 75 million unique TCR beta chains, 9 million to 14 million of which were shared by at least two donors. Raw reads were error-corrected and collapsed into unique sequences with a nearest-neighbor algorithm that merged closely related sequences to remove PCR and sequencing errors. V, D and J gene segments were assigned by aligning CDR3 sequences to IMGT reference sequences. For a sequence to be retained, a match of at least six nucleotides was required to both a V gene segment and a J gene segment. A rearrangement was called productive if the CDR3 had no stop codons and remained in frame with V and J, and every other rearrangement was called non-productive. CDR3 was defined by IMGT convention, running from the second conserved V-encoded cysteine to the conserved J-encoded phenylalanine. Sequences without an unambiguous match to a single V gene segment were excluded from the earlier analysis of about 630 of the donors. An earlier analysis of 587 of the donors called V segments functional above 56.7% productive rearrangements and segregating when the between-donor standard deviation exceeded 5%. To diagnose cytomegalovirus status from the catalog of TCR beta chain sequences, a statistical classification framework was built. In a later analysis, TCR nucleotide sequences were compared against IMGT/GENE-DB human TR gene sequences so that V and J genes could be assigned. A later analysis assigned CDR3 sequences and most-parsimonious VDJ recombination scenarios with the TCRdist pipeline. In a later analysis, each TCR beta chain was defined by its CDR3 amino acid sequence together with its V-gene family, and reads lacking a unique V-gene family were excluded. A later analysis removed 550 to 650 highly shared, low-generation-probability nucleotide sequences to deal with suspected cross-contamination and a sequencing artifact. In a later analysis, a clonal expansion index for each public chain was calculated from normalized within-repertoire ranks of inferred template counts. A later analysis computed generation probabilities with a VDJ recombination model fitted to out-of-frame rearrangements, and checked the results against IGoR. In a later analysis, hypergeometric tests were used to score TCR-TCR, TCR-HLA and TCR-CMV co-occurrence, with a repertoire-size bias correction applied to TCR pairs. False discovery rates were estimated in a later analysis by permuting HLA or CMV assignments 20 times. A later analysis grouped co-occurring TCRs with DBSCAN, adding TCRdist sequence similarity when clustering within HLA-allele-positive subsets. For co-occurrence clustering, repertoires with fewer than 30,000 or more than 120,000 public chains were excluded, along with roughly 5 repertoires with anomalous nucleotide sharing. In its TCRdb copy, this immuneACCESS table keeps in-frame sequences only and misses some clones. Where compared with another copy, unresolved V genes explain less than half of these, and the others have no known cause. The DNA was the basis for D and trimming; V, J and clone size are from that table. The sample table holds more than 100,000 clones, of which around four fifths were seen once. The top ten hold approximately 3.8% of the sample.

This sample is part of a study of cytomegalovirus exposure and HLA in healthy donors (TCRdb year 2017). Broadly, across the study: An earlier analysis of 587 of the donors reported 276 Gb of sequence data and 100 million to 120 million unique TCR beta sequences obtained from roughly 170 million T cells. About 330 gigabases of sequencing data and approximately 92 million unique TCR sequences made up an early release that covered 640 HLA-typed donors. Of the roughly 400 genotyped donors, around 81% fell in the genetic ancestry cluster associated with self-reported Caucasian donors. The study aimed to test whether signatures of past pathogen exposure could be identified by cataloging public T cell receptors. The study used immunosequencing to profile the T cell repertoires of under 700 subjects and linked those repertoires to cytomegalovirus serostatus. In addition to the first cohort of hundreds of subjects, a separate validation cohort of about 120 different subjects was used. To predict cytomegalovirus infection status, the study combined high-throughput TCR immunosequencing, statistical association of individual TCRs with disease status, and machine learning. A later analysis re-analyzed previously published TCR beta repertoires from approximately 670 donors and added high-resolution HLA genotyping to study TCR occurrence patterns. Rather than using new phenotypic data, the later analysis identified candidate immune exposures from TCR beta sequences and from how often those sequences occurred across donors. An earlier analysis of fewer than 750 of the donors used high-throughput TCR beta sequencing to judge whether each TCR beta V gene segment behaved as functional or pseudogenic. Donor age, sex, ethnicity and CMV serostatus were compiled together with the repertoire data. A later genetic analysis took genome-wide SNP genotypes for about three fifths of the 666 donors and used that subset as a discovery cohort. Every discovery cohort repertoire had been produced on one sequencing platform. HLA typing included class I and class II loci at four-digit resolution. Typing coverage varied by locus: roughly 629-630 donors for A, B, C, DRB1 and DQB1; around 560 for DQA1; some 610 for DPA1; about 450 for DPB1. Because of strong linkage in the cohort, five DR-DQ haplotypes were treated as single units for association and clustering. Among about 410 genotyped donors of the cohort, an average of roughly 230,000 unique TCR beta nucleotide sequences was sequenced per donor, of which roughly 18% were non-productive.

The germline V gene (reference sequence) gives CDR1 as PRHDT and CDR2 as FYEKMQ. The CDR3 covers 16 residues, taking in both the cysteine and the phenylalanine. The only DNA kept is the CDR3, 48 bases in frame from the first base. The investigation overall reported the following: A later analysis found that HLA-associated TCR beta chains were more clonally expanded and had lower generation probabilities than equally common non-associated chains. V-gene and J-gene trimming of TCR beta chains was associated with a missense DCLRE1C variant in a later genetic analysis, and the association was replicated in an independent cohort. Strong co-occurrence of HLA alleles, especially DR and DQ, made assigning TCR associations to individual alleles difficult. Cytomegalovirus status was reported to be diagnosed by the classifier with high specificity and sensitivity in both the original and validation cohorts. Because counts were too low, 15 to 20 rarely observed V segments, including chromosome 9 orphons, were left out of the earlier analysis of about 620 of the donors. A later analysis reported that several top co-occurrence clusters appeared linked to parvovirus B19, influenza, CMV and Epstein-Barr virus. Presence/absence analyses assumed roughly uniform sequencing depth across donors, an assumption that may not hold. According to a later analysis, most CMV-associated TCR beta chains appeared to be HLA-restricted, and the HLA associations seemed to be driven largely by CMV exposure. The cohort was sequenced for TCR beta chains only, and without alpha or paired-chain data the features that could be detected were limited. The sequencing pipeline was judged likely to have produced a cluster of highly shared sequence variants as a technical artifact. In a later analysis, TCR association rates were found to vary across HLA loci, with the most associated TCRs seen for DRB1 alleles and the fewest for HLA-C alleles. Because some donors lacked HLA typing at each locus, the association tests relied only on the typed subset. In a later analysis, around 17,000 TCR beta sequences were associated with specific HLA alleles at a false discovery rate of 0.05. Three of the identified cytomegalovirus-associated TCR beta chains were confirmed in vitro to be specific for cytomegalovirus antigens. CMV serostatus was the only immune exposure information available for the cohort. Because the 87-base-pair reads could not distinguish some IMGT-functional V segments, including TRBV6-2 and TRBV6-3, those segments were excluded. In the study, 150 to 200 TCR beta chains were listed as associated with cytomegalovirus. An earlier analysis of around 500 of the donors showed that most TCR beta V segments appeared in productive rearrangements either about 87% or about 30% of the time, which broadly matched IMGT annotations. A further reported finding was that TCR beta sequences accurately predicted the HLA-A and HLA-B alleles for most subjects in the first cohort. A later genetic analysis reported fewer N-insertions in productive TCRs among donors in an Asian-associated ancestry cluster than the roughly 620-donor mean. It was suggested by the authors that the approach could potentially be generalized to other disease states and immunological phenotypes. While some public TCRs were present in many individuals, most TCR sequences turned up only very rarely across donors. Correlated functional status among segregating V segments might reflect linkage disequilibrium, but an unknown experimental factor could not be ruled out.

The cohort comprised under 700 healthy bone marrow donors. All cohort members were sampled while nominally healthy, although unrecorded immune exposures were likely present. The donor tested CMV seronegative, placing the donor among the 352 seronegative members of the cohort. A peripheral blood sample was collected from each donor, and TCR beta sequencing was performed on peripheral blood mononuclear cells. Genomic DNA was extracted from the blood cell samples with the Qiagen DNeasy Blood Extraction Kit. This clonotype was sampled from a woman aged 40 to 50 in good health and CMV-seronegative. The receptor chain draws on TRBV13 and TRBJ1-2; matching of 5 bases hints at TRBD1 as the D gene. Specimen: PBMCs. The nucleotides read TGTGCCGGCAGCTCCCACCCCCGGGGGGGGAGCTATGGCTACACCTTC. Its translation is CAGSSHPRGGSYGYTF.